The clone carrying this TCR beta chain is a singleton in its sample. The antigen is not known. The sample originates from a study of cytomegalovirus exposure and HLA in healthy donors. Amplification used 60 Vbeta primers and 13 Jbeta primers. In the original workflow: Unique TCR beta chains totaled some 80 million in a later count, with roughly 11 million of them shared. Clones were sequenced by immunoSEQ multiplex PCR, and TCRdb holds only the in-frame ones, with some missing. The DNA gave D and trimming, while V, J and clone size come from that table. Of around 180,000 clones in the sample, 81% were seen once. CDR1 is MNHEY, CDR2 SMNVEV, per germline (reference sequence). This CDR3 comprises 14 residues. V was shortened by 2 bases and J by 8 bases, with 12 bases between the two germline ends. Points from the study as a whole: Follow-up analysis later connected one missense variant in DCLRE1C with trimming of TCR beta V- and J-genes. A later analysis reported that several of the most significant clusters appeared to be linked to common viral pathogens, among them Epstein-Barr virus. The authors assumed roughly uniform sequencing depth across donors for presence/absence analyses.

The material sequenced was PBMCs. This receptor was taken from a man aged 18 to 30 in good health and CMV-seronegative. V usage is TRBV27 and J usage is TRBJ1-4; no firm D call. CDR3 residues: CASSLVGNGEKLFF. In nucleotides, the CDR3 is TGTGCCAGCAGTTTAGTCGGGAATGGAGAAAAACTGTTTTTT.